Listed below are T cell receptor beta chains from one sample, sequenced in a study of blood T cell repertoires in COVID-19. Repertoires were generated with immunoSEQ multiplex PCR, while TCRdb's copy carries only in-frame clones and drops some. Among about 180,000 clones listed, approximately 86% were seen once. The specimen sequenced was peripheral blood. Receptor source: a woman aged 80 or over with active or convalescent COVID-19. Each CDR3 is given with its conserved first and last residue. The D gene is left open where the match is weak. Clone size, where shown, is once, few, many, or a class for clones that have expanded.

J gene	D gene	V gene	clone size	CDR3 protein	CDR3 DNA
TRBJ1-2	NA	TRBV28	NA	CASSLGQRPYGYTF	TGTGCCAGCAGTTTAGGACAGCGGCCCTATGGCTACACCTTC
TRBJ2-1	TRBD2	TRBV6-2/TRBV6-3	NA	CASSYVPSGRASANEQFF	TGTGCCAGCAGTTACGTGCCTAGCGGGAGGGCCTCGGCCAATGAGCAGTTCTTC
TRBJ2-1	NA	TRBV24-1	NA	CATSAPYEPHNEQFF	TGTGCCACCAGTGCCCCGTACGAGCCCCACAATGAGCAGTTCTTC
TRBJ2-1	TRBD1	TRBV19	once	CASSMRDRAYRNNEQFF	TGTGCCAGTAGTATGCGGGACAGGGCCTACCGAAACAATGAGCAGTTCTTC
TRBJ1-1	TRBD1	TRBV5-1	NA	CASSFGTGTTEAFF	TGCGCCAGCAGCTTCGGGACAGGGACCACTGAAGCTTTCTTT
TRBJ2-1	TRBD2	TRBV10-3	few	CAISESVSGADNEQFF	TGTGCCATCAGCGAGTCAGTTAGCGGGGCGGACAATGAGCAGTTCTTC
TRBJ1-3	NA	TRBV6-1	NA	CASSEMYGSGNTIYF	TGTGCCAGCAGTGAGATGTACGGCTCTGGAAACACCATATATTTT
TRBJ1-6	NA	TRBV5-6	few	CASSVKDGRNSPLHF	TGTGCCAGCAGCGTGAAGGACGGGAGGAATTCACCCCTCCACTTT
TRBJ1-2	NA	TRBV19	NA	CASNRDTREINYGYTF	TGTGCCAGCAACCGGGACACTCGAGAAATTAACTATGGCTACACCTTC
TRBJ2-1	TRBD2	TRBV20-1	NA	CSARVGRRQFF	TGCAGTGCTAGAGTCGGGAGGAGGCAGTTCTTC
TRBJ1-1	TRBD1	TRBV25-1	NA	CASSDPGQGVSEAFF	TGTGCCAGCAGTGATCCCGGACAGGGAGTATCTGAAGCTTTCTTT
TRBJ2-1	NA	TRBV10-2	once	CASTLGGATYNEQFF	TGCGCCAGCACCCTCGGTGGGGCGACCTACAATGAGCAGTTCTTC
TRBJ1-1	TRBD1	TRBV5-6	NA	CASSQRQGVLQRTEAFF	TGTGCCAGCAGTCAAAGACAGGGGGTACTTCAACGGACTGAAGCTTTCTTT
TRBJ1-3	NA	TRBV18	NA	CASSPPPGDTIYF	TGTGCCAGCTCTCCCCCCCCGGGTGACACCATATATTTT
TRBJ1-1	NA	TRBV19	NA	CASQYGAGRSTEAFF	TGTGCCAGCCAGTACGGCGCAGGGAGGAGTACTGAAGCTTTCTTT
TRBJ1-1	NA	TRBV4-2	NA	CASSDDRNTEAFF	TGTGCCAGCAGCGACGACAGGAACACTGAAGCTTTCTTT
TRBJ2-7	TRBD2	TRBV7-3	NA	CASSLERGKQYF	TGTGCCAGCAGTCTTGAGCGGGGGAAGCAGTACTTC
TRBJ1-1	TRBD1	TRBV7-3	once	CASSRDRNFEAFF	TGTGCCAGCAGCCGGGACAGGAACTTTGAAGCTTTCTTT
TRBJ1-6	NA	TRBV11-2	NA	CASSPDSSYSPLHF	TGTGCCAGCAGCCCAGACAGTTCCTATTCACCCCTCCACTTT
TRBJ1-2	TRBD1	TRBV6-2/TRBV6-3	NA	CASSYARTGKGYTF	TGTGCCAGCAGTTACGCCCGGACAGGAAAGGGCTACACCTTC
TRBJ2-7	NA	TRBV7-9	NA	CASSPTAYEQYF	TGTGCCAGCAGCCCCACAGCCTACGAGCAGTACTTC
TRBJ2-2	TRBD2	TRBV19	NA	CASKPSSGRSGTGELFF	TGTGCCAGTAAGCCGTCTAGCGGGAGGTCAGGGACCGGGGAGCTGTTTTTT
TRBJ1-1	NA	TRBV10-1	NA	CASSEGGLGAFF	TGCGCCAGCAGTGAGGGTGGCCTTGGAGCTTTCTTT
TRBJ2-1	TRBD2	TRBV30	NA	CAWTILGGKRNEQFF	TGTGCCTGGACCATACTGGGAGGGAAGCGCAATGAGCAGTTCTTC
TRBJ1-2	NA	TRBV24-1	NA	CATSDGALNYGYTF	TGTGCCACCAGTGATGGGGCCCTTAACTATGGCTACACCTTC
TRBJ1-6	NA	TRBV28	NA	CASRNQGWDSPLHF	TGTGCCAGCAGAAATCAGGGGTGGGATTCACCCCTCCACTTT
TRBJ1-2	NA	TRBV27	NA	CASSALTGLPANYGYTF	TGTGCCAGCAGTGCCCTTACGGGACTCCCGGCGAACTATGGCTACACCTTC
TRBJ1-1	TRBD1	TRBV7-8	few	CASSLDRATEAFF	TGTGCCAGCAGCTTGGACAGGGCCACTGAAGCTTTCTTT
TRBJ2-2	TRBD1	TRBV7-8	NA	CASSSPGGGTGPIGELFF	TGTGCCAGCAGTTCCCCTGGTGGGGGGACAGGCCCTATTGGGGAGCTGTTTTTT
TRBJ1-5	TRBD1	TRBV2	NA	CASSGTGGYQPQHF	TGTGCCAGCAGTGGGACAGGGGGGTACCAGCCCCAGCATTTT
TRBJ1-2	TRBD1	TRBV7-9	NA	CASSLVNRGNYGYTF	TGTGCCAGCAGCTTAGTTAACAGGGGTAACTATGGCTACACCTTC
TRBJ2-1	TRBD2	TRBV9	NA	CASSVTSGIPNEQFF	TGTGCCAGCAGCGTAACTAGCGGGATACCGAATGAGCAGTTCTTC
TRBJ2-7	TRBD2	TRBV2	NA	CASSAGLAGGEQYF	TGTGCCAGCAGTGCGGGACTAGCGGGAGGCGAGCAGTACTTC
TRBJ1-3	TRBD1	TRBV7-3	NA	CASSYRANRGVYF	TGTGCCAGCAGTTATAGGGCCAACAGGGGAGTATATTTT
TRBJ2-7	TRBD2	TRBV7-9	NA	CASSFSGSPEQYF	TGTGCCAGCAGCTTTAGCGGGAGCCCCGAGCAGTACTTC
TRBJ1-1	NA	TRBV9	NA	CASSVDPRESEAFF	TGTGCCAGCAGCGTAGATCCCAGGGAAAGTGAAGCTTTCTTT
TRBJ2-6	NA	TRBV5-1	NA	CASSLVAGAPSGANVLTF	TGCGCCAGCAGCTTGGTGGCAGGGGCCCCCTCTGGGGCCAACGTCCTGACTTTC
TRBJ2-6	NA	TRBV29-1	NA	CSVAGSGANVLTF	TGCAGCGTTGCGGGATCAGGGGCCAACGTCCTGACTTTC
TRBJ1-3	NA	TRBV5-1	few	CASSLAPGTGNTIYF	TGCGCCAGCAGCTTGGCCCCGGGGACAGGAAACACCATATATTTT
TRBJ1-5	TRBD1	TRBV6-2/TRBV6-3	once	CASSYVPGQGGPRSNQPQHF	TGTGCCAGCAGTTACGTTCCGGGACAGGGCGGTCCGAGGAGCAATCAGCCCCAGCATTTT
TRBJ1-2	TRBD1	TRBV19	NA	CASSRDRGPSGYTF	TGTGCCAGTAGTAGAGACAGGGGGCCCTCTGGCTACACCTTC
TRBJ1-6	NA	TRBV5-1	NA	CASSAPGYSYNSPLHF	TGCGCCAGCAGCGCACCCGGTTACTCCTATAATTCACCCCTCCACTTT
TRBJ1-2	NA	TRBV18	NA	CASSPREAGLGGYTF	TGTGCCAGCTCACCACGCGAGGCAGGGTTGGGTGGCTACACCTTC
TRBJ1-4	NA	TRBV5-1	once	CASSSGQSATNEKLFF	TGCGCCAGCAGCTCAGGACAGAGTGCAACTAATGAAAAACTGTTTTTT
TRBJ2-3	NA	TRBV6-1	NA	CASSEALPVRGTQYF	TGTGCCAGCAGTGAAGCGCTTCCGGTCAGGGGTACGCAGTATTTT
TRBJ2-1	TRBD2	TRBV2	NA	CASRSGRADIEQFF	TGTGCCAGCAGGAGCGGGAGGGCCGATATTGAGCAGTTCTTC
TRBJ1-1	TRBD1	TRBV5-1	few	CASSPPGTGRNTEAFF	TGCGCCAGCAGCCCTCCCGGGACAGGGAGGAACACTGAAGCTTTCTTT
TRBJ2-3	TRBD2	TRBV7-3	NA	CASSLGGSGSGYTQYF	TGTGCCAGCAGCTTAGGGGGGAGCGGGAGCGGGTATACGCAGTATTTT
TRBJ2-7	TRBD2	TRBV7-9	NA	CASSLVDRWGLPDYEQYF	TGTGCCAGCAGCTTAGTCGATAGATGGGGACTACCCGACTACGAGCAGTACTTC
TRBJ1-3	TRBD1	TRBV4-2	NA	CASSQDGQVTGNTIYF	TGTGCCAGCAGCCAAGACGGACAGGTTACGGGAAACACCATATATTTT
TRBJ2-7	TRBD1	TRBV28	NA	CASSRPDRVYEQYF	TGTGCCAGCAGTCGACCCGACAGGGTCTACGAGCAGTACTTC
TRBJ2-5	TRBD2	TRBV5-1	NA	CASRGLAGRAQYF	TGCGCCAGCAGGGGACTAGCGGGAAGGGCCCAGTACTTC
TRBJ2-7	NA	TRBV2	few	CASTGDTTGEQYF	TGTGCCAGCACCGGGGACACAACCGGAGAGCAGTACTTC
TRBJ1-2	TRBD1	TRBV12-3/TRBV12-4	NA	CASRNRGDYGYTF	TGTGCCAGCAGGAACAGGGGTGACTATGGCTACACCTTC